This T cell receptor (beta chain) originates from a study of beta chain features in type 1 diabetes. Study at large: Patients looked much like healthy donors when it came to age, gender and cell yields. Overall study findings and caveats: Healthy donors had naive, central memory and Treg TCRB repertoires that appeared less similar than those seen among patients. VDJ junctions sequenced from type 1 diabetes patients showed fewer insertions and more deletions. TCRB CDR3s were moderately but significantly shorter in Type 1 diabetes patients in all four CD4+ subsets.

Staining for CD45RO/CCR7/CD25/CD127/CD95/CD27 allowed sorting of CD4+ naive, central memory, regulatory and stem cell-like memory cells. A word on this clone: The antigen is unknown. This clone may be a read error of a much larger clone one base away. Distinct nucleotide sequences in the sample also encode this CDR3.

The entirety of the isolated RNA underwent reverse transcription, so expressed TCRB transcripts were sequenced. Here immunoSEQ multiplex PCR was the method, and the copy in TCRdb shows in-frame clones only, minus some. The table shows about 230,000 clones, with 16% occurring only once. This clonotype was sampled from a man aged 25-45 years with type 1 diabetes. The sequenced sample was naive CD4+ T cells from blood.

The CDR3 protein is CASSSRETQYF. CDR3 DNA sequence: TGTGCCAGCAGCTCCCGAGAGACCCAGTACTTC. This chain links TRBV7-9 with TRBJ2-5; D unclear. Trimming took 4 bases from V and 4 from J, leaving 4 bases between them. The germline V gene encodes CDR1 SEHNR and CDR2 FQNEAQ (reference sequence). The CDR3 covers 11 residues.